The 25 T cell receptor beta chains given below trace back to one sample, sequenced in a study of blood T cell repertoires in COVID-19. Sequencing was performed with immunoSEQ multiplex PCR; in TCRdb, only in-frame clones are kept and a portion is missing. The table lists 250,000 to 350,000 clones, about nine tenths of them singletons, with 11% in the top ten. The sample was peripheral blood. The receptors originated from a young woman with COVID-19, enrolled during active disease.

The chain uses TRBV4-2 and TRBJ2-3; TRBD1 might be the D (6 bases). Germline loops: CDR1 LGHNA, CDR2 YNFKEQ. Trimming left V 0 bases short and J 2 bases short, with 15 bases between. CDR3 length: 17 amino acids. The DNA for the CDR3 is TGTGCCAGCAGCCAAGAATTTAACAGGGTGGTCACAGATACGCAGTATTTT. Its translation: CASSQEFNRVVTDTQYF.

The chain couples TRBV5-1 to TRBJ2-3; 7 bases line up with TRBD2. The V gene's germline CDR1 is SGHRS and CDR2 YFSETQ. This CDR3 has 16 residues. J was trimmed by 4 bases and V by 0 bases; bases with no gene match: 8. CDR3 region: CASSLALAVGPDTQYF. As DNA, the CDR3 is TGCGCCAGCAGCTTGGCCCTAGCGGTGGGCCCAGATACGCAGTATTTT.

The chain uses TRBV3-1 (or the pseudogene TRBV3-2) and TRBJ2-7; D remains ambiguous. The V end was cut by 0 bases, the J end by 3 bases, with 6 bases between. CDR3 size: 13 residues. The germline V gene encodes CDR1 LGHDT and CDR2 YNNKEL (reference sequence). The CDR3 sequence is CASSQDRGYEQYF. DNA for the CDR3: TGTGCCAGCAGCCAAGACAGAGGCTACGAGCAGTACTTC.

The rearrangement links TRBV14 to TRBJ1-2; D is possibly TRBD1 (6 bases). This CDR3 comprises 13 residues. Germline CDR1 reads SGHDN; CDR2 reads FVKESK. The V end was cut by 2 bases, the J end by 8 bases, with 12 bases between. The CDR3 is CASSQLQGQGYTF. CDR3 bases: TGTGCCAGCAGCCAATTACAGGGCCAAGGCTACACCTTC.

This chain links TRBV9 with TRBJ2-3; TRBD2 matches at 8 bases. The J segment lost 4 bases and the V segment lost 4 bases, leaving 8 bases of the junction unmatched. Germline V lookup: CDR1 SGDLS, CDR2 YYNGEE. The CDR3 covers 15 residues. CDR3 region: CASSLSGNGADTQYF. The CDR3 bases are TGTGCCAGCAGCCTTAGCGGGAACGGGGCAGATACGCAGTATTTT.

This rearrangement joins TRBV11-3 to TRBJ2-5; 7 bases map to TRBD1. Germline assignment: CDR1 SGHNT and CDR2 YENEEA. The CDR3 is made up of 17 amino acids. The J segment lost 5 bases and the V segment lost 1 base, leaving 13 bases of the junction unmatched. The CDR3 reads CASSLGDRDWRMETQYF. CDR3 DNA sequence: TGTGCCAGCAGCTTAGGAGACAGGGATTGGCGCATGGAGACCCAGTACTTC.

This chain connects TRBV27 to TRBJ1-1; D is perhaps TRBD1 (5 bases). V lost 4 bases and J 5 bases, leaving 17 bases between the germline ends. Looked up from germline, CDR1 is MNHEY and CDR2 is SMNVEV (reference sequence). The CDR3 loop spans 15 amino acids. CDR3 in amino acids: CASSSPLSRGTEAFF. For the CDR3, the DNA is TGTGCCAGCAGTTCCCCTCTGAGTCGGGGGACTGAAGCTTTCTTT.

The chain employs TRBV30 and TRBJ1-6; no reliable D call. The CDR3 runs to 18 residues. Per germline, CDR1 GTSNPN and CDR2 SVGIG (reference sequence). Trimming took 3 bases from V and 4 from J, leaving 22 bases between them. The CDR3 sequence: CAWSASRTPSMYNSPLHF. The CDR3 DNA follows: TGTGCCTGGAGCGCATCCCGGACTCCAAGCATGTATAATTCACCCCTCCACTTT.

J is TRBJ2-1 and V is TRBV6-1, with 8 nucleotides matching TRBD2. In germline, CDR1 is MNHNS, CDR2 SASEGT. J was trimmed by 8 bases and V by 6 bases; bases with no gene match: 12. The CDR3 runs 15 residues. The CDR3 DNA reads as TGTGCCAGCAGCGCATTGGCGGGAGGCGTGGATGAGCAGTTCTTC. Translation: CASSALAGGVDEQFF.

The chain employs TRBV30 and TRBJ2-3, with 10 nucleotides matching TRBD2. The CDR3 has 17 amino acids. The ends lost 4 bases at V and 2 bases at J; junction bases unmatched: 12. Germline V gene sequence: CDR1 GTSNPN, CDR2 SVGIG (reference sequence). The CDR3 reads CAWKALTSGKSTDTQYF. In nucleotides, the CDR3 is TGTGCCTGGAAGGCGCTCACTAGCGGGAAATCCACAGATACGCAGTATTTT.

This clone has more than one count but fewer than ten. V usage is TRBV11-2 and J usage is TRBJ1-4; maybe TRBD1 (5 bases). The germline V gene encodes CDR1 SGHAT and CDR2 FQNNGV. Trimming pared 5 bases from V and 6 bases from J, leaving 16 bases between. The CDR3 has 15 amino acids. CDR3 protein: CASSSLRGRDEKLFF. For the CDR3, the DNA is TGTGCCAGCAGCAGTCTCCGGGGGAGGGATGAAAAACTGTTTTTT.

The gene calls are TRBV11-2 and TRBJ1-2; 9 bases agree with TRBD1. In germline, CDR1 is SGHAT, CDR2 FQNNGV. The CDR3 length is 15 residues. The junction had 9 bases not matched to a gene; V was cut back by 6 bases and J by 4 bases. The DNA for the CDR3 is TGTGCCAGCAGACTAGGGACAGGGAGAGGCTATGGCTACACCTTC. Protein sequence: CASRLGTGRGYGYTF. Based on the CDR3 plus reference TRBV11-2 and TRBJ1-2, the full variable domain is EAGVAQSPRYKIIEKRQSVAFWCNPISGHATLYWYQQILGQGPKLLIQFQNNGVVDDSQLPKDRFSAERLKGVDSTLKIQPAKLEDSAVYLCASRLGTGRGYGYTFGSGTRLTVV.

This rearrangement joins TRBV10-3 to TRBJ1-2; D possibly corresponds to TRBD1 (6 bases). With 6 bases removed from V and 8 bases from J, the gap between germline ends came to 22 bases. CDR3 size: 15 residues. Looked up from germline, CDR1 is ENHRY and CDR2 is SYGVKD. This chain's CDR3 is CAISDPRGGIGGYTF. The CDR3 nucleotides are TGTGCCATCAGCGACCCGCGGGGGGGCATTGGGGGCTACACCTTC.

V usage is TRBV21-1 and J usage is TRBJ2-3; TRBD1, the table's D call, was not compared with the DNA. TRBV21-1 represents a pseudogene. CDR3 size: 14 residues. CDR3 nucleotide sequence: TGTGCCAGCAGCAAAGTCCAGGTCACAGATACGCAGTATTTT. Amino acids: CASSKVQVTDTQYF.

The CDR3 bases are TGTGCCAGCAGTTTGGAGGGGACAGCCGGCTATAGCACAGATACGCAGTATTTT. It is translated as CASSLEGTAGYSTDTQYF. The chain joins TRBV28 to TRBJ2-3; a weak D match, TRBD1 (7 bases). The CDR3 is 18 amino acids. V lost 3 bases and J 0 bases, leaving 19 bases between the germline ends. Germline CDR1 reads MDHEN; CDR2 reads SYDVKM.

This clone came up once. The gene calls are TRBV19 and TRBJ2-7; 7 bases line up with TRBD1. The length of the CDR3 is 14 residues. J was trimmed by 2 bases and V by 3 bases; bases with no gene match: 4. Germline V gene sequence: CDR1 LNHDA, CDR2 SQIVND (reference sequence). The CDR3 sequence: CASSIRDSPYEQYF. As DNA, the CDR3 is TGTGCCAGTAGTATCCGGGACAGCCCCTACGAGCAGTACTTC.

The J gene is TRBJ1-2, the V gene TRBV7-8, with TRBD1 identical over 7 bases. This CDR3 is built from 14 residues. J lost 4 bases, V lost 1 base, and 3 bases had no gene match. Germline lookup yields CDR1 SGHVS and CDR2 FQNEAQ. The CDR3 region is CASSLVPGGYGYTF. CDR3 sequence (DNA): TGTGCCAGCAGCTTAGTGCCAGGGGGCTATGGCTACACCTTC.

The chain uses TRBV6-6 and TRBJ1-5; maybe TRBD1 (5 bases). Trimming shortened V by 3 bases and J by 3 bases, and 15 bases separated the two germline ends. CDR1 is MNHNY, CDR2 SVGAGI, per germline (reference sequence). The CDR3 has 16 amino acids. CDR3 in DNA: TGTGCCAGCAGTTATGGCGGAGGGGCTCTCAATCAGCCCCAGCATTTT. It translates to CASSYGGGALNQPQHF.

V usage is TRBV2 and J usage is TRBJ2-7; the D gene is possibly TRBD2 (5 bases). The germline V gene encodes CDR1 SNHLY and CDR2 FYNNEI. The CDR3 spans 15 residues. Trimming took off 8 bases at V and 3 bases at J, with 20 bases between the two ends. The CDR3 spells CASLPGGSSRYEQYF. In DNA form, the CDR3 reads TGTGCCAGCTTGCCGGGTGGGAGCTCCCGCTACGAGCAGTACTTC. Full variable domain (outside the CDR3, taken from reference TRBV2 and TRBJ2-7): EPEVTQTPSHQVTQMGQEVILRCVPISNHLYFYWYRQILGQKVEFLVSFYNNEISEKSEIFDDQFSVERPDGSNFTLKIRSTKLEDSAMYFCASLPGGSSRYEQYFGPGTRLTVT.

The chain links TRBV9 to TRBJ2-2; 12 positions match TRBD2. Germline CDR1 is SGDLS and CDR2 is YYNGEE. V lost 2 bases and J lost 7; bases outside the gene matches: 6. This CDR3 spans 16 amino acids. The chain's CDR3 is CASSVALAGGDGELFF. For the CDR3, the DNA is TGTGCCAGCAGCGTGGCACTAGCGGGAGGTGACGGGGAGCTGTTTTTT.

The genes are TRBV7-2 and TRBJ1-2; 7 bases are a match to TRBD1. The CDR3 is made up of 15 amino acids. J lost 0 bases, V lost 4 bases, and 5 bases had no gene match. Germline loops: CDR1 SGHTA, CDR2 FQGNSA. CDR3 region: CASSSRDSPNYGYTF. CDR3 bases: TGTGCCAGCAGCTCCCGGGACAGCCCTAACTATGGCTACACCTTC.

V gene TRBV7-3 combines with J gene TRBJ2-1; 9 positions agree with TRBD2. Per germline, CDR1 SGHTA and CDR2 FQGTGA. The CDR3 has 13 residues. The trim removed 1 base at V and 11 bases at J, leaving 3 bases unmatched. The CDR3 bases are TGTGCCAGCAGCTTAAATAGCGGGAGTAAGCAGTTCTTC. This translates into CASSLNSGSKQFF.

The chain is built from TRBV6-5 and TRBJ2-3; TRBD2 matches 7 bases. Losses at the gene ends were 6 bases for V and 10 bases for J; bases not matched to a gene: 7. The CDR3 is 12 residues long. Germline CDR1 MNHEY, CDR2 SVGAGI. This CDR3 reads CASRNLAEAQYF. CDR3 coding DNA: TGTGCCAGCAGGAATCTAGCGGAGGCGCAGTATTTT.

The gene calls are TRBV30 and TRBJ2-7; the D gene is possibly TRBD1 (5 bases). There are 12 residues in the CDR3. Looked up from germline, CDR1 is GTSNPN and CDR2 is SVGIG (reference sequence). The germline V and J ends were trimmed by 2 bases and 3 bases, with 8 bases remaining between them. The DNA for the CDR3 is TGTGCCTGGAGTCAAACAGGCTACGAGCAGTACTTC. As protein: CAWSQTGYEQYF.

In this sample, this clone turned up many times. The chain links TRBV5-4 to TRBJ2-3; D ambiguous. Trimming stripped 0 bases from V and 1 base from J, with 12 bases between. In germline, CDR1 is SGHNT, CDR2 YYREEE (reference sequence). The CDR3 sequence is 16 residues long. CDR3 sequence (DNA): TGTGCCAGCAGCTTGGCCCGGAGCTCGGGCACAGATACGCAGTATTTT. The encoded protein is CASSLARSSGTDTQYF.